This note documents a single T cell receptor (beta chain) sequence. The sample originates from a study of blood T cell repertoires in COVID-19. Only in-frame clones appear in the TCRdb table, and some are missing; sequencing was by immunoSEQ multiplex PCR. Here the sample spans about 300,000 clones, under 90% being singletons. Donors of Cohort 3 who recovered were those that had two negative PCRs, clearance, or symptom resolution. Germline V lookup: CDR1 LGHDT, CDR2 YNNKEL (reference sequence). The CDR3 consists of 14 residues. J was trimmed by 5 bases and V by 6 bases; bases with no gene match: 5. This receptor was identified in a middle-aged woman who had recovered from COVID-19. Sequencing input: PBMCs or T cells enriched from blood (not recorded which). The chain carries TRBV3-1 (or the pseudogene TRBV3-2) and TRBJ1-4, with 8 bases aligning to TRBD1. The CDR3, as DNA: TGTGCCAGCAGGACAGGGGAGGGAAATGAAAAACTGTTTTTT. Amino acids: CASRTGEGNEKLFF.